The 16 T cell receptor beta chains presented below share a single source sample, sequenced in a study of response to subunit inactivated influenza vaccine. TCRdb called the RT-PCR reads again in MiXCR, with one record for every CDR3 protein. The sample has approximately 700,000 distinct CDR3 sequences, approximately 14% seen once. Sequencing used PBMCs from blood, obtained 14 to 15 days before vaccination. The receptors stem from a man aged 50-59 years who received an inactivated influenza vaccine.

This clonotype was found many times. The chain employs TRBV3-1 and TRBJ1-5; D may be TRBD1 (6 bases). Germline CDR1 LGHDT, CDR2 YNNKEL (reference sequence). The CDR3 runs to 13 residues. Trimming took 3 bases from V and 5 from J, leaving 8 bases between them. CDR3 bases: TGTGCCAGCAGCCAGGACAGTTATCAGCCCCAGCATTTT. Its translation is CASSQDSYQPQHF.

This clonotype was counted only a few times. The genes are TRBV5-1 and TRBJ2-5, with 8 positions matching TRBD2. With 6 bases clipped from V and 5 bases from J, the junction kept 6 bases outside the gene matches. The CDR3 extends over 13 amino acids. In germline, CDR1 is SGHRS, CDR2 YFSETQ. The CDR3 DNA reads as TGCGCCAGCACGAGCGGGAGTGCGGAGACCCAGTACTTC. Translated: CASTSGSAETQYF.

V usage is TRBV7-3 and J usage is TRBJ2-1; D may correspond to TRBD1 or TRBD2 (5 bases each). This CDR3 is 15 amino acids long. Per the germline V gene, CDR1 is SGHTA and CDR2 is FQGTGA. The V end was cut by 2 bases, the J end by 5 bases, with 13 bases between. This CDR3 reads CASSLQGNGDNEQFF. In DNA, the CDR3 is TGTGCCAGCAGCTTACAGGGTAACGGGGACAATGAGCAGTTCTTC.

This clonotype was seen a handful of times. The V call is TRBV20-1, the J call TRBJ2-1; maybe TRBD1 (6 bases). V lost 5 bases and J 8 bases, leaving 25 bases between the germline ends. The CDR3 has 16 amino acids. Per germline, CDR1 DFQATT and CDR2 SNEGSKA (reference sequence). CDR3 nucleotide sequence: TGCAGTGCTGGGGGCAAGAAGAGGCGCTATAGCGATGAGCAGTTCTTC. Its translation: CSAGGKKRRYSDEQFF.

The chain recombines TRBV24-1 with TRBJ2-7; D remains ambiguous. Germline CDR1 and CDR2: KGHDR and SFDVKD. The CDR3 is 14 amino acids. The V and J ends lost 3 bases and 0 bases respectively, with 8 bases between them. This chain's CDR3 is CATSDRLSSYEQYF. The CDR3 nucleotides read TGTGCCACCAGTGATAGACTGAGCTCCTACGAGCAGTACTTC.

The DNA of the CDR3 is TGCAGTGCTAGTCTAGCGGGAGGTGAGCAGTTCTTC. It specifies CSASLAGGEQFF. The chain has TRBV20-1 and TRBJ2-1; TRBD2 matches at 11 bases. This CDR3 has 12 amino acids. The germline gives CDR1 DFQATT, CDR2 SNEGSKA (reference sequence). J was trimmed by 9 bases and V by 3 bases; bases with no gene match: 1.

Only a few counts were recorded for this clonotype. The chain couples TRBV27 to TRBJ2-3; D remains ambiguous. Germline CDR1 MNHEY, CDR2 SMNVEV (reference sequence). The V and J ends lost 0 bases and 5 bases respectively, with 6 bases between them. The CDR3 loop spans 13 amino acids. The CDR3 loop is CASSLSLVDTQYF. As DNA, the CDR3 is TGTGCCAGCAGTTTATCGCTGGTAGATACGCAGTATTTT.

This clonotype showed up just a few times. This sequence joins TRBV15 and TRBJ1-5; no firm D call. The CDR3 contains 16 residues. Germline V gene sequence: CDR1 LNHNV, CDR2 YYDKDF (reference sequence). Trimming took 0 bases from V and 7 from J, leaving 16 bases between them. CDR3 loop: CATSRDLGTPNQPQHF. The CDR3 DNA sequence: TGTGCCACCAGCAGAGATTTGGGCACCCCGAACCAGCCCCAGCATTTT.

J is TRBJ1-2 and V is TRBV19; D is unclear. The CDR3 loop spans 14 amino acids. Germline V gives CDR1 LNHDA, CDR2 SQIVND (reference sequence). Deletions cut 5 bases from V and 2 bases from J, with 12 bases between. CDR3 sequence reads: CASSFGRGNYGYTF. The CDR3 bases are TGTGCCAGTAGTTTCGGACGGGGAAACTATGGCTACACCTTC. Filled out from reference TRBV19 and TRBJ1-2, the complete variable domain reads DGGITQSPKYLFRKEGQNVTLSCEQNLNHDAMYWYRQDPGQGLRLIYYSQIVNDFQKGDIAEGYSVSREKKESFPLTVTSAQKNPTAFYLCASSFGRGNYGYTFGSGTRLTVV.

The chain recombines TRBV7-2 with TRBJ1-5, with a weak D call TRBD1 (5 bases). V shed 2 bases and J shed 12 bases, with 14 bases lying between them. CDR3 size: 13 residues. Looked up from germline, CDR1 is SGHTA and CDR2 is FQGNSA. CDR3 loop: CASSLSDSLHQHF. The DNA for the CDR3 is TGTGCCAGCAGCTTATCTGACAGCCTACACCAGCATTTT.

This clonotype turned up a few times. This chain links TRBV6-1 with TRBJ1-6; tentative D call: TRBD1 (5 bases). CDR3 length: 16 amino acids. Germline loops: CDR1 MNHNS, CDR2 SASEGT. V was shortened by 7 bases and J by 4 bases, with 17 bases between the two germline ends. The CDR3 here is CASMEGVAGYNSPLHF. CDR3 in DNA: TGTGCCAGCATGGAGGGCGTTGCAGGGTATAATTCACCCCTCCACTTT.

In its sample, this clonotype was seen a few times. The gene calls are TRBV7-2 and TRBJ2-7, with 8 positions matching TRBD1. CDR1 and CDR2 (germline): SGHTA, FQGNSA. The V and J ends lost 5 bases and 2 bases, in that order; junction bases with no gene match: 8. CDR3 length: 15 residues. The CDR3, as DNA: TGTGCCAGCAGCCCTGACAGGGGCCCTACCTACGAGCAGTACTTC. It codes for CASSPDRGPTYEQYF.

The rearrangement uses TRBV6-2 or TRBV6-3 and TRBJ1-1; the D is unclear. The ends were cut back, 0 bases at V and 7 bases at J, with 21 bases in the middle. Germline V lookup: CDR1 MNHEY, CDR2 SVGEGT. The CDR3 is 17 amino acids. Written as DNA, the CDR3 is TGTGCCAGCAGTTACTCACTGGGAGACCCAATCGGGTTTGAAGCTTTCTTT. It encodes CASSYSLGDPIGFEAFF.

This clonotype has a count of ten or more. V usage is TRBV12-3 or TRBV12-4 and J usage is TRBJ1-1, with D uncertain. The CDR3 spans 15 residues. V shed 3 bases and J shed 2 bases, with 13 bases lying between them. CDR3 in amino acids: CASSLGGTGNTEAFF. The CDR3 DNA follows: TGTGCCAGCAGTTTGGGTGGTACTGGTAACACTGAAGCTTTCTTT.

This clonotype was picked up a small number of times. This chain uses TRBV6-2 or TRBV6-3 with TRBJ2-5, with D uncertain. The CDR3 is made up of 14 amino acids. CDR1 MNHEY and CDR2 SVGEGT come from the germline V gene. V was trimmed by 5 bases and J by 4 bases, leaving 14 bases between them. The CDR3 bases are TGTGCCAGCAGTAACCTGATACGTGGAGAGACCCAGTACTTC. This codes for CASSNLIRGETQYF.

The chain is built from TRBV11-2 and TRBJ2-3, with TRBD2 identical over 8 bases. The length of the CDR3 is 16 residues. Looked up from germline, CDR1 is SGHAT and CDR2 is FQNNGV. V was pared by 5 bases and J by 2 bases, with 9 bases of the junction left unmatched. CDR3 DNA sequence: TGTGCCAGCAGCCACGTAGCGGGACGGTTCACAGATACGCAGTATTTT. Translated: CASSHVAGRFTDTQYF.